The 15 T cell receptor beta chains presented below share a single source sample, sequenced in a study of CD8+ T cells in alopecia areata. In each case, RNA was isolated and then reverse transcribed into cDNA as the sequencing template. Only in-frame clones appear in the TCRdb table, and some are missing; sequencing was by immunoSEQ multiplex PCR. The data show 65,000 to 70,000 clones, approximately 64% seen once. Source: CD8+ T cells sorted from blood, taken at week 0. The receptors stem from a human donor with alopecia areata.

The rearrangement uses TRBV29-1 and TRBJ1-5; the D is unclear. V was pared by 7 bases and J by 1 base, with 14 bases between. CDR3 length: 14 amino acids. Germline CDR1 reads SQVTM; CDR2 reads ANQGSEA. The CDR3, as DNA: TGCAGCGATCCAGGAGGGCAAAGCAATCAGCCCCAGCATTTT. Translating gives CSDPGGQSNQPQHF.

This clone was observed a handful of times. The genes are TRBV29-1 and TRBJ2-2; 9 bases align to TRBD1. Losses at the gene ends were 2 bases for V and 4 bases for J; bases not matched to a gene: 5. The length of the CDR3 is 15 residues. Germline CDR1 SQVTM, CDR2 ANQGSEA. CDR3 sequence reads: CSVELQGAGTGELFF. DNA of the CDR3: TGCAGCGTTGAATTACAGGGGGCGGGCACCGGGGAGCTGTTTTTT.

The rearrangement links TRBV29-1 to TRBJ2-7; 8 nucleotides agree with TRBD1. CDR3 length equals 13 residues. J lost 0 bases, V lost 7 bases, and 5 bases had no gene match. Germline assignment: CDR1 SQVTM and CDR2 ANQGSEA. The CDR3 coding sequence is TGCAGCGGACAGGGGTCTAGCTCCTACGAGCAGTACTTC. Amino acids: CSGQGSSSYEQYF.

As regards this clone: The same CDR3 can be traced to other DNA sequences in this sample. The CDR3 loop reads CASSLAGLNTEAFF. Written as DNA, the CDR3 is TGTGCCAGCAGCTTAGCAGGGCTTAACACTGAAGCTTTCTTT. J is TRBJ1-1 and V is TRBV11-2; maybe TRBD1 (5 bases). This CDR3 has 14 amino acids. Germline V gene sequence: CDR1 SGHAT, CDR2 FQNNGV. Trimming pared 1 base from V and 2 bases from J, leaving 8 bases between.

The chain employs TRBV4-3 and TRBJ2-1; D remains ambiguous. V lost 0 bases to trimming and J lost 6 bases, with 12 bases between them. CDR3 length: 15 residues. The germline gives CDR1 LGHNA, CDR2 YSLEER. CDR3 sequence: CASSQERRIGNEQFF. Here the CDR3 DNA reads TGCGCCAGCAGCCAAGAACGCCGCATAGGCAATGAGCAGTTCTTC.

This clone was picked up a small number of times. This sequence joins TRBV19 and TRBJ2-2; D might be TRBD1 (5 bases). The CDR3 loop spans 13 amino acids. Germline assignment: CDR1 LNHDA and CDR2 SQIVND (reference sequence). V dropped 7 bases and J dropped 4 bases, with 10 bases sitting between them. CDR3 in amino acids: CASIEGVTGELFF. The CDR3 bases are TGTGCCAGTATTGAAGGGGTCACCGGGGAGCTGTTTTTT.

This clone has just one count. V usage is TRBV30 and J usage is TRBJ2-2; TRBD1 is a possible D gene (6 bases). V was pared by 0 bases and J by 6 bases, with 11 bases between. Germline V CDR1 and CDR2: GTSNPN, SVGIG (reference sequence). The CDR3 sequence is 14 residues long. The CDR3 sequence: CAWSVQGSSGELFF. CDR3 in DNA: TGTGCCTGGAGTGTACAGGGTTCATCCGGGGAGCTGTTTTTT.

This chain links TRBV5-4 with TRBJ2-1, with D possibly TRBD1 on 7 matching bases. The CDR3 has 13 amino acids. CDR1 SGHNT and CDR2 YYREEE come from the germline V gene (reference sequence). Trimming took off 6 bases at V and 5 bases at J, with 12 bases between the two ends. CDR3 residues: CASTGGTDNEQFF. DNA of the CDR3: TGTGCCAGCACGGGCGGGACAGACAATGAGCAGTTCTTC. The full variable domain, in which reference TRBV5-4 and TRBJ2-1 provide the parts outside the CDR3, is ETGVTQSPTHLIKTRGQQVTLRCSSQSGHNTVSWYQQALGQGPQFIFQYYREEENGRGNFPPRFSGLQFPNYSSELNVNALELDDSALYLCASTGGTDNEQFFGPGTRLTVL.

The count of this clone is one. This chain links TRBV28 with TRBJ1-2; D ambiguous. Germline CDR1 and CDR2: MDHEN and SYDVKM. The CDR3 is made up of 14 amino acids. Trimming stripped 5 bases from V and 5 bases from J, with 15 bases between. CDR3 in DNA: TGTGCCAGCAGTCCTTTTGCGGCGGAATATGGCTACACCTTC. Protein product: CASSPFAAEYGYTF.

The gene calls are TRBV7-2 and TRBJ1-1; tentatively, D is TRBD1 (6 bases). There are 13 residues in the CDR3. Trimming removed 1 base from V and 7 bases from J, with 10 bases in between. Germline assignment: CDR1 SGHTA and CDR2 FQGNSA. The CDR3 nucleotides are TGTGCCAGCAGCTTAGGGGGGGCAGTTGAAGCTTTCTTT. It specifies CASSLGGAVEAFF.

The rearrangement uses TRBV5-1 and TRBJ2-1, with 8 bases fitting TRBD1. Unmatched junction bases numbered 14, after V lost 1 base and J lost 8 bases. Germline V lookup: CDR1 SGHRS, CDR2 YFSETQ. The length of the CDR3 is 17 residues. The CDR3 is CASSLYPSDRVRDEQFF. The CDR3, as DNA: TGCGCCAGCAGCTTGTATCCCTCGGACAGGGTTCGTGATGAGCAGTTCTTC.

This clone showed up just a few times. The chain joins TRBV25-1 to TRBJ1-4; a weak D match, TRBD1 (6 bases). CDR1 is MGHDK, CDR2 SYGVNS, per germline. Trimming pared 3 bases from V and 8 bases from J, leaving 16 bases between. The CDR3 covers 15 residues. This CDR3 reads CASSDPGQMEEKLFF. The CDR3 DNA follows: TGTGCCAGCAGTGATCCCGGACAGATGGAAGAAAAACTGTTTTTT.

The CDR3 loop is CASSEFQRGAQETQYF. CDR3 in DNA: TGTGCCAGCAGTGAGTTTCAGCGGGGGGCCCAAGAGACCCAGTACTTC. The chain uses TRBV2 and TRBJ2-5; 9 bases fit TRBD2. The CDR3 is 16 amino acids. V lost 3 bases, J lost 1 base, and 6 bases stayed unmatched. CDR1 SNHLY and CDR2 FYNNEI come from the germline V gene.

The V call is TRBV5-6, the J call TRBJ1-2, with D possibly TRBD1 on 5 matching bases. The length of the CDR3 is 15 residues. Germline V gives CDR1 SGHDT, CDR2 YYEEEE. With 2 bases removed from V and 7 bases from J, the gap between germline ends came to 18 bases. DNA for the CDR3: TGTGCCAGCAGCTTACAGGTTCCGTATCCTGTTGGCTACACCTTC. The encoded protein is CASSLQVPYPVGYTF.

The V gene is TRBV29-1, the J gene TRBJ1-1; D not resolved. CDR1 is SQVTM and CDR2 is ANQGSEA in the germline V gene. The CDR3 extends over 11 amino acids. The V gene lost 3 bases and the J gene lost 1 base, with 3 bases spanning the gap. CDR3 bases: TGCAGCGTTGAGGCGAACACTGAAGCTTTCTTT. Amino acid sequence: CSVEANTEAFF.